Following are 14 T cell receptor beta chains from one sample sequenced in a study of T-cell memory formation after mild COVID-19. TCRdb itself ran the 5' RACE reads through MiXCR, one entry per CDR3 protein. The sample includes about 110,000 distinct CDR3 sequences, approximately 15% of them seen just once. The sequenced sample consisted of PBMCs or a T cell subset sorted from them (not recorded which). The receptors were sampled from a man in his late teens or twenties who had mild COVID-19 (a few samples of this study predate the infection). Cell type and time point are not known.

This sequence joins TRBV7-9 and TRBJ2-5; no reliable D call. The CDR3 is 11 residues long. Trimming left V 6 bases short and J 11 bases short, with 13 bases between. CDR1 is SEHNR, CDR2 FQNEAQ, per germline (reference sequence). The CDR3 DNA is TGTGCCAGCAGTTCGGGCCCGGTTCAGTACTTC. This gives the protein CASSSGPVQYF.

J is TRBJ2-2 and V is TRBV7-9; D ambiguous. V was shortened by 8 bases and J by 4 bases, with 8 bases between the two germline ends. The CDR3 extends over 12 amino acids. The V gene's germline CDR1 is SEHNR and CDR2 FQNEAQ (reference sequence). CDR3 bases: TGTGCCAGCCGTCCCGCCACCGGGGAGCTGTTTTTT. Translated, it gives CASRPATGELFF.

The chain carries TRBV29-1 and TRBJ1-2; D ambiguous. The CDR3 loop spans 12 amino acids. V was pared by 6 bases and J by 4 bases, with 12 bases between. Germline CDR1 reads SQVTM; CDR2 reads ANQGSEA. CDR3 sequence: CSVKETGYGYTF. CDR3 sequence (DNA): TGCAGCGTCAAAGAGACTGGCTATGGCTACACCTTC.

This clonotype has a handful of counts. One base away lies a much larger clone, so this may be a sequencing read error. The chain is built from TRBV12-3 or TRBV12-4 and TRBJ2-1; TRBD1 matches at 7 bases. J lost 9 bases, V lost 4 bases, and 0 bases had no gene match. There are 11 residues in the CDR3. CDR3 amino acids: CASSYRGEQFF. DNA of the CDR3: TGTGCCAGCAGTTACAGGGGTGAGCAGTTCTTC.

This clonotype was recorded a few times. The CDR3 region has the DNA TGTGCCAGCAGCTTCGGGACTAACTATGGCTACACCTTC. Amino acid sequence: CASSFGTNYGYTF. The J gene is TRBJ1-2, the V gene TRBV7-9, with unresolved D. V shed 3 bases and J shed 0 bases, with 5 bases lying between them. The CDR3 loop spans 13 amino acids. Germline V gene lookup returns CDR1 SEHNR and CDR2 FQNEAQ (reference sequence).

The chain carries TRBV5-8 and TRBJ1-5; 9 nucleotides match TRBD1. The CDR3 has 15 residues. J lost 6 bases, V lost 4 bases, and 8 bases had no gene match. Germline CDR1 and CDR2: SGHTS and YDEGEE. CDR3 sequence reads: CASSKDRGGRQPQHF. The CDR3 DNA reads TGTGCCAGCAGCAAGGACAGGGGAGGGCGTCAGCCCCAGCATTTT.

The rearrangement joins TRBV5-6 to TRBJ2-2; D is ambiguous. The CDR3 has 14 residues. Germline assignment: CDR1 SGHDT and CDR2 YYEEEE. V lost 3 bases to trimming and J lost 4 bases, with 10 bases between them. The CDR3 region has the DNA TGTGCCAGCAGCTCTGGACGGCTCACCGGGGAGCTGTTTTTT. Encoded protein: CASSSGRLTGELFF.

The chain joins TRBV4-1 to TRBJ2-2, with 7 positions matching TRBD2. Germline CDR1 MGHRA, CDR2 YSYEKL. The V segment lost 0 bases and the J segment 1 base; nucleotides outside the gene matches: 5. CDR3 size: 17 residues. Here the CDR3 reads CASSQESGAVNTGELFF. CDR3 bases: TGCGCCAGCAGCCAAGAGAGCGGGGCGGTGAACACCGGGGAGCTGTTTTTT.

CDR3 sequence (DNA): TGCGCCAGCAGCCCCAAGGGGGCGGGGATCGACCAAGAGACCCAGTACTTC. Translation gives CASSPKGAGIDQETQYF. V is TRBV4-1 and J is TRBJ2-5, with a tentative D call TRBD1 (7 bases). Trimming took off 4 bases at V and 0 bases at J, with 18 bases between the two ends. CDR3 length: 17 residues. Germline CDR1 reads MGHRA; CDR2 reads YSYEKL.

Here the CDR3 reads CAISESKTVETQYF. CDR3 nucleotides: TGTGCCATCAGTGAGTCGAAAACAGTAGAGACCCAGTACTTC. The chain joins TRBV10-3 to TRBJ2-5; D uncertain. Trimming left V 0 bases short and J 4 bases short, with 9 bases between. From germline, CDR1 is ENHRY and CDR2 SYGVKD. The CDR3 length is 14 residues.

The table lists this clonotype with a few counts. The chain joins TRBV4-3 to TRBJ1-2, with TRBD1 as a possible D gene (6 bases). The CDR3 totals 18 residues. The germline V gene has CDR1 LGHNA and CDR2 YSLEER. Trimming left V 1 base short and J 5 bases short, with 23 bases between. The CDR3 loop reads CASSQAYLDSSIRYGYTF. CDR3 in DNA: TGCGCCAGCAGCCAAGCTTACTTGGACAGCTCCATCCGGTATGGCTACACCTTC.

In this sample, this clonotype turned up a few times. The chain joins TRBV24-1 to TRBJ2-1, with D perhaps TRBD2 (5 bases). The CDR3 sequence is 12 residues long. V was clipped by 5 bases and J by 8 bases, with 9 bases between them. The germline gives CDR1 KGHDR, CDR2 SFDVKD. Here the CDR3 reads CATSASGDEQFF. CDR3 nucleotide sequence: TGTGCCACCAGTGCATCCGGGGATGAGCAGTTCTTC.

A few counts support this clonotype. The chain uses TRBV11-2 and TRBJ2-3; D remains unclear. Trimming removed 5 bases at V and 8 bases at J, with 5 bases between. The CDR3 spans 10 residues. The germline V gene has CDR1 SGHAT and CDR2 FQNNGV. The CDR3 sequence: CASSLTTQYF. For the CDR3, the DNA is TGTGCCAGCAGCCTTACTACGCAGTATTTT.

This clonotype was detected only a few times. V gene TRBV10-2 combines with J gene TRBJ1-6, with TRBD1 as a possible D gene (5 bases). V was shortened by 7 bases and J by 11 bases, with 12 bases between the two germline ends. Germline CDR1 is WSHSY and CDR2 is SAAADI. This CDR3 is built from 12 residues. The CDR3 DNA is TGCGCCAGCACGGGACGGGGACCACCCCTCCACTTT. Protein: CASTGRGPPLHF.